The text below deals with one TCR beta chain. V lost 3 bases, J lost 6 bases, and 5 bases stayed unmatched. The CDR3 covers 13 residues. Germline V gives CDR1 SGHDN, CDR2 FVKESK. The sample originates from a study of cytomegalovirus exposure and HLA in healthy donors. This PCR relied on a set of 60 Vbeta primers and 13 Jbeta primers. Produced via immunoSEQ multiplex PCR; TCRdb's table is partial and in-frame only. Among approximately 140,000 clones listed, approximately 78% were seen once. The sample consisted of PBMCs. The origin of this receptor is a human donor in good health. The chain joins TRBV14 to TRBJ2-7; 7 nucleotides match TRBD1. Here the CDR3 reads CASSQTEGAEQYF. CDR3 DNA: TGTGCCAGCAGCCAGACCGAGGGGGCCGAGCAGTACTTC.